Following are 10 T cell receptor beta chains from one sample sequenced in a study of read filtering for tumor transcriptome and immune sequencing. This library used roughly 400 ng RNA and molecular barcoded adaptors spanning alpha/delta and beta/gamma chains. TCRdb re-analysed the reads in MiXCR, keeping a single row per CDR3 protein. The sample lists around 41,000 distinct CDR3 sequences, 14% occurring once. Sequenced material: a population of CD138-negative cells sorted from bone marrow. Receptors were obtained from a donor at least 40 years old with multiple myeloma.

The chain joins TRBV29-1 to TRBJ2-1, with 9 nucleotides matching TRBD2. V shed 3 bases and J 9 bases; nucleotides not matched to a gene: 9. CDR3 length: 14 residues. In germline, CDR1 is SQVTM, CDR2 ANQGSEA. CDR3 coding DNA: TGCAGCGTTGAGGTAGTAGCGCGGGGGGGTGAGCAGTTCTTC. Its protein is CSVEVVARGGEQFF.

This clonotype occurred many times. A much larger clone sits a single nucleotide away, making a read error possible. The chain employs TRBV6-5 and TRBJ2-1; TRBD1 aligns across 7 bases. This CDR3 spans 14 amino acids. The germline CDR1 and CDR2 sequences are MNHEY and SVGAGI. CDR3 sequence: CASNRQGFHNGQFF. The DNA for the CDR3 is TGTGCCAGCAACCGACAGGGCTTCCACAATGGGCAGTTCTTC.

This clonotype was recorded at least ten times. J is TRBJ2-3 and V is TRBV12-3 or TRBV12-4; 7 positions match TRBD2. This CDR3 has 15 residues. V shed 7 bases, J shed 0 bases, and the junction held 7 bases outside the gene matches. The CDR3 nucleotides read TGTGCCAGCAAGAGGCGGGGGAGAAGCACAGATACGCAGTATTTT. This sequence encodes CASKRRGRSTDTQYF.

Notes on this clonotype: A read error may be the cause here, since a much bigger clone is one base away. CDR3 residues: CVSSSTGRGSQETQYF. The CDR3 DNA follows: TGTGTCAGCAGTTCAACAGGCAGGGGAAGCCAAGAGACCCAGTACTTC. This chain joins TRBV27 and TRBJ2-5, with D perhaps matching TRBD1 (6 bases). Germline V gene lookup returns CDR1 MNHEY and CDR2 SMNVEV (reference sequence). This CDR3 comprises 16 residues.

This clonotype showed up many times. The chain links TRBV9 to TRBJ2-1; D remains ambiguous. Between the trimmed V and J ends, which lost 3 bases and 9 bases, there was a span of 25 bases. Per germline, CDR1 SGDLS and CDR2 YYNGEE. This CDR3 spans 17 amino acids. DNA of the CDR3: TGTGCCAGCAGCGCCACCCCCATCGGGTGGTCTTTGAGTGAGCAGTTCTTC. Translated, it gives CASSATPIGWSLSEQFF. The full variable domain, in which reference TRBV9 and TRBJ2-1 provide the parts outside the CDR3, is DSGVTQTPKHLITATGQRVTLRCSPRSGDLSVYWYQQSLDQGLQFLIQYYNGEERAKGNILERFSAQQFPDLHSELNLSSLELGDSALYFCASSATPIGWSLSEQFFGPGTRLTVL.

The rearrangement uses TRBV7-8 and TRBJ1-2; D perhaps matches TRBD1 (5 bases). V lost 5 bases and J 3 bases, leaving 10 bases between the germline ends. Per germline, CDR1 SGHVS and CDR2 FQNEAQ. The CDR3 totals 13 residues. CDR3 bases: TGTGCCAGCAGCCAGGGATTTGACTATGGCTACACCTTC. Amino acid sequence: CASSQGFDYGYTF.

This clonotype was seen repeatedly, ten times or more. V and J are TRBV27 and TRBJ2-7, with 7 positions matching TRBD2. Trimming cost V 0 bases and J 4 bases; bases outside gene matches: 3. From germline, CDR1 is MNHEY and CDR2 SMNVEV (reference sequence). The CDR3 extends over 14 amino acids. CDR3 amino acids: CASSLSRGWYEQYF. The DNA of the CDR3 is TGTGCCAGCAGTTTATCGCGGGGGTGGTACGAGCAGTACTTC.

This clonotype was observed a few times. CDR3 amino acids: CATGRAGSTDTQYF. The CDR3 DNA is TGTGCCACCGGTCGGGCAGGTTCCACGGATACGCAGTATTTT. The chain joins TRBV15 to TRBJ2-3, with D unresolved. Germline V gives CDR1 LNHNV, CDR2 YYDKDF (reference sequence). The CDR3 loop spans 14 amino acids. The ends were cut back, 8 bases at V and 6 bases at J, with 18 bases in the middle.

The chain is built from TRBV14 and TRBJ1-1, with D possibly matching TRBD1 (5 bases). Trimming removed 0 bases from V and 5 bases from J, with 16 bases in between. Germline V gives CDR1 SGHDN, CDR2 FVKESK. This CDR3 spans 16 amino acids. CDR3 residues: CASSQEGWDLRTEAFF. In DNA form, the CDR3 reads TGTGCCAGCAGCCAAGAAGGCTGGGACCTGAGGACTGAAGCTTTCTTT.

This clonotype was seen many times. The chain joins TRBV19 to TRBJ1-1, with D perhaps matching TRBD1 (5 bases). Per germline, CDR1 LNHDA and CDR2 SQIVND (reference sequence). The V and J ends lost 7 bases and 0 bases respectively, with 15 bases between them. The CDR3 loop spans 15 amino acids. CDR3 nucleotides: TGTGCCAGTAAAGCTTCAGTGACAGTGAACACTGAAGCTTTCTTT. Its protein product is CASKASVTVNTEAFF.